The 16 T cell receptor beta chains below all came from one sample that was sequenced in a study of cytomegalovirus exposure and HLA in healthy donors. The PCR ran on 60 Vbeta and 13 Jbeta primers. The repertoire was sequenced with immunoSEQ multiplex PCR; TCRdb's copy has only in-frame clones and lacks some. The sample has about 140,000 clones. Sequences were obtained from PBMCs. The receptors were sampled from a woman younger than 35 in good health and CMV-seronegative.

The V call is TRBV5-1, the J call TRBJ1-4; 8 nucleotides agree with TRBD1. CDR3 size: 14 residues. Germline CDR1 is SGHRS and CDR2 is YFSETQ. V dropped 7 bases and J dropped 4; count of bases not matched to a gene: 6. CDR3 sequence: CASGQGLDNEKLFF. CDR3 nucleotides: TGCGCCAGCGGACAGGGACTGGATAATGAAAAACTGTTTTTT.

The CDR3 sequence: CASSFRLAGSSYNEQFF. In DNA, the CDR3 is TGTGCCAGCAGCTTCCGACTAGCGGGAAGCTCCTACAATGAGCAGTTCTTC. The J gene is TRBJ2-1, the V gene TRBV7-6; TRBD2 aligns across 11 bases. With 3 bases clipped from V and 0 bases from J, the junction kept 4 bases outside the gene matches. CDR3 length equals 17 residues. Germline V gene data show CDR1 as SGHVS and CDR2 as FNYEAQ.

The chain recombines TRBV11-3 with TRBJ2-1; 14 positions match TRBD2. V was clipped by 0 bases and J by 8 bases; unmatched bases: 6. The germline V gene encodes CDR1 SGHNT and CDR2 YENEEA. There are 17 residues in the CDR3. CDR3 sequence reads: CASSLDWGLAGDDEQFF. In DNA form, the CDR3 reads TGTGCCAGCAGCTTAGATTGGGGACTAGCGGGAGATGATGAGCAGTTCTTC.

A word on this clone: It is likely a read error, because the conserved phenylalanine at the end of the CDR3 is missing. The V and J genes are TRBV6-5 and TRBJ2-7; 7 bases agree with TRBD2. V was pared by 2 bases and J by 0 bases, with 4 bases of the junction left unmatched. The germline V gene has CDR1 MNHEY and CDR2 SVGAGI. The CDR3 has 15 residues. The CDR3 coding sequence is TGTGCCAGCAGTTACAGCGGGGCTAGCTCCTACGAGCAGTACCTC. Amino acid sequence: CASSYSGASSYEQYL.

The genes are TRBV7-6 and TRBJ1-2, with D possibly being TRBD1 (6 bases). Germline assignment: CDR1 SGHVS and CDR2 FNYEAQ. The CDR3 runs to 13 residues. V lost 5 bases to trimming and J lost 2 bases, with 9 bases between them. The CDR3 bases are TGTGCCAGCAGCCGGGGACAAAACTATGGCTACACCTTC. It specifies CASSRGQNYGYTF.

This chain connects TRBV5-8 to TRBJ2-3; 12 bases agree with TRBD2. The CDR3 contains 16 residues. J lost 4 bases, V lost 0 bases, and 3 bases had no gene match. Germline-derived CDR1 and CDR2 are SGHTS and YDEGEE. CDR3 sequence: CASSLGLAGVSDTQYF. Here the CDR3 DNA reads TGTGCCAGCAGCTTGGGACTAGCGGGAGTCTCAGATACGCAGTATTTT. Full variable domain (missing parts from reference TRBV5-8 and TRBJ2-3): EAGVTQSPTHLIKTRGQQATLRCSPISGHTSVYWYQQALGLGLQFLLWYDEGEERNRGNFPPRFSGRQFPNYSSELNVNALELEDSALYLCASSLGLAGVSDTQYFGPGTRLTVL.

The rearrangement links TRBV9 to TRBJ1-2; D not certain. The CDR3 extends over 13 amino acids. Germline V lookup: CDR1 SGDLS, CDR2 YYNGEE. The V gene lost 0 bases and the J gene lost 4 bases, with 7 bases spanning the gap. CDR3 bases: TGTGCCAGCAGCGTAGGTGGCGGCTATGGCTACACCTTC. Protein sequence: CASSVGGGYGYTF.

The V call is TRBV25-1, the J call TRBJ2-1; 7 nucleotides agree with TRBD2. The CDR3 runs 16 residues. With 3 bases clipped from V and 10 bases from J, the junction kept 15 bases outside the gene matches. Germline assignment: CDR1 MGHDK and CDR2 SYGVNS. CDR3 loop: CASSDPHIAGSSEQFF. The CDR3, as DNA: TGTGCCAGCAGTGACCCCCATATAGCGGGCTCGAGCGAGCAGTTCTTC. Looking up the rest from reference TRBV25-1 and TRBJ2-1 gives the full variable domain: EADIYQTPRYLVIGTGKKITLECSQTMGHDKMYWYQQDPGMELHLIHYSYGVNSTEKGDLSSESTVSRIRTEHFPLTLESARPSHTSQYLCASSDPHIAGSSEQFFGPGTRLTVL.

The chain carries TRBV6-5 and TRBJ2-3, with 12 bases identical to TRBD1. This CDR3 region has 14 residues. Germline CDR1 reads MNHEY; CDR2 reads SVGAGI. V dropped 6 bases and J dropped 5; count of bases not matched to a gene: 3. The CDR3: CASSRDRGRDTQYF. The CDR3 DNA is TGTGCCAGCAGCCGGGACAGGGGGCGAGATACGCAGTATTTT.

The gene calls are TRBV6-1 and TRBJ2-7; the match to TRBD1 covers 8 bases. Germline CDR1 MNHNS, CDR2 SASEGT. The CDR3 extends over 14 amino acids. J lost 2 bases, V lost 6 bases, and 6 bases had no gene match. This CDR3 is CASRDRGLTYEQYF. In DNA form, the CDR3 reads TGTGCCAGCAGAGACAGGGGACTCACCTACGAGCAGTACTTC.

This chain joins TRBV4-1 and TRBJ1-2, with unresolved D. The V gene lost 0 bases and the J gene lost 2 bases, with 16 bases spanning the gap. There are 17 residues in the CDR3. From germline, CDR1 is MGHRA and CDR2 YSYEKL. DNA of the CDR3: TGCGCCAGCAGCCAAGATCTATTCGACGGAGTAAACTATGGCTACACCTTC. It yields the protein CASSQDLFDGVNYGYTF.

The rearrangement uses TRBV4-2 and TRBJ2-7, with a weak D call TRBD1 (5 bases). The ends were cut back, 0 bases at V and 2 bases at J, with 11 bases in the middle. Germline V gene sequence: CDR1 LGHNA, CDR2 YNFKEQ. CDR3 size: 15 residues. This CDR3 is CASSQDGAGPYEQYF. CDR3 coding DNA: TGTGCCAGCAGCCAAGATGGGGCAGGGCCCTACGAGCAGTACTTC.

The CDR3 DNA follows: TGTGCCAGCAGCAAGCTAACTAGCGGGAGGATATACAATGAGCAGTTCTTC. Its protein product is CASSKLTSGRIYNEQFF. The chain has TRBV21-1 and TRBJ2-1; TRBD2, as called in the table, went unchecked against the DNA. TRBV21-1 has pseudogene status. The CDR3 loop spans 17 amino acids.

CDR3 in amino acids: CASSVGSVGTDTQYF. In DNA, the CDR3 is TGTGCCAGCAGCGTAGGTAGCGTCGGCACAGATACGCAGTATTTT. The V gene is TRBV7-2, the J gene TRBJ2-3, with D tentatively TRBD2 (5 bases). Germline-derived CDR1 and CDR2 are SGHTA and FQGNSA. V lost 5 bases and J lost 1, with 13 bases in between. The CDR3 length is 15 residues. Using reference TRBV7-2 and TRBJ2-3 for the parts outside the CDR3, the full variable domain is GAGVSQSPSNKVTEKGKDVELRCDPISGHTALYWYRQSLGQGLEFLIYFQGNSAPDKSGLPSDRFSAERTGGSVSTLTIQRTQQEDSAVYLCASSVGSVGTDTQYFGPGTRLTVL.

The V and J genes are TRBV11-3 and TRBJ2-1; TRBD2 aligns across 10 bases. V gave up 5 bases and J gave up 15 bases; unmatched junction bases: 7. The CDR3 has 12 residues. The germline V gene has CDR1 SGHNT and CDR2 YENEEA. The CDR3 DNA reads as TGTGCCAGCAGCCCAGCGGGAGGGGTTCTGTTCTTC. Protein sequence: CASSPAGGVLFF.

The chain joins TRBV27 to TRBJ1-1; no clear D. The CDR3 consists of 14 residues. Germline assignment: CDR1 MNHEY and CDR2 SMNVEV (reference sequence). The ends were cut back, 1 base at V and 4 bases at J, with 10 bases in the middle. CDR3 loop: CASSLWSGGTEAFF. CDR3 sequence (DNA): TGTGCCAGCAGTTTATGGAGCGGAGGCACTGAAGCTTTCTTT.